These 19 T cell receptor beta chains share one sample of origin, sequenced in a study of OX40 agonist ivuxolimab in advanced cancers. The data were produced by immunoSEQ multiplex PCR, yet TCRdb's version contains in-frame clones alone and is incomplete. The data hold 65,000 to 95,000 clones, with over 75% observed a single time. The source was CD4+ or CD8+ T cells sorted from blood, collected in a trial of the OX40 agonist ivuxolimab. The receptors here all came from an adult with an advanced solid tumor such as melanoma, head and neck, liver or kidney cancer.

The CDR3 loop is CASSLTGGNEQFF. CDR3 in DNA: TGTGCCAGCAGCTTAACGGGGGGTAATGAGCAGTTCTTC. This chain links TRBV7-3 with TRBJ2-1; D might be TRBD2 (6 bases). The V gene's germline CDR1 is SGHTA and CDR2 FQGTGA. V lost 0 bases, J lost 7 bases, and 7 bases lay in between. There are 13 residues in the CDR3.

A single count supports this clone. The chain has TRBV28 and TRBJ2-1; D is uncertain. Germline assignment: CDR1 MDHEN and CDR2 SYDVKM. V lost 6 bases, J lost 8 bases, and 8 bases lay in between. The CDR3 extends over 11 amino acids. CDR3 residues: CASRFIYEQFF. CDR3 sequence (DNA): TGTGCCAGCAGGTTTATCTATGAGCAGTTCTTC.

CDR3 loop: CASSPRQASSGANVLTF. The CDR3, as DNA: TGTGCCAGCTCACCACGTCAAGCCAGCTCTGGGGCCAACGTCCTGACTTTC. This chain links TRBV18 with TRBJ2-6; unclear D gene. The CDR3 spans 17 residues. CDR1 is KGHSH and CDR2 is LQKENI in the germline V gene. V was shortened by 1 base and J by 0 bases, with 10 bases between the two germline ends.

The V gene is TRBV6-5, the J gene TRBJ2-7; D assignment may be TRBD1 or TRBD2 (5 bases each). V lost 2 bases, J lost 5 bases, and 16 bases lay in between. CDR3 size: 15 residues. Looked up from germline, CDR1 is MNHEY and CDR2 is SVGAGI. CDR3 nucleotides: TGTGCCAGCAGTTACCCCCAGGGAGAGGTTCACGAGCAGTACTTC. It yields the protein CASSYPQGEVHEQYF.

V and J are TRBV29-1 and TRBJ2-5; 7 bases match TRBD1. The better agreement between TRBJ2-7 and the DNA end casts doubt on the J call. The CDR3 is 12 amino acids. Per germline, CDR1 SQVTM and CDR2 ANQGSEA. The CDR3 nucleotides are TGCAGCGTCAAGACAGGGAGATACGAGCAGTACTTC. Protein product: CSVKTGRYEQYF.

The chain is built from TRBV2 and TRBJ2-3, with 7 bases identical to TRBD2. There are 17 residues in the CDR3. Trimming took 3 bases from V and 2 from J; bases not matched to a gene: 11. Germline V lookup: CDR1 SNHLY, CDR2 FYNNEI. As DNA, the CDR3 is TGTGCCAGCAGTGAGAGCTTGTGGGAGGGCCTCACAGATACGCAGTATTTT. This encodes CASSESLWEGLTDTQYF.

V is TRBV5-4 and J is TRBJ2-2; D is perhaps TRBD2 (5 bases). Trimming took 7 bases from V and 4 from J, leaving 5 bases between them. The germline V gene encodes CDR1 SGHNT and CDR2 YYREEE (reference sequence). CDR3 size: 11 residues. CDR3 DNA sequence: TGTGCCAGCGGGAGCACCGGGGAGCTGTTTTTT. Its protein product is CASGSTGELFF. The full variable domain, its missing parts supplied by reference TRBV5-4 and TRBJ2-2, is ETGVTQSPTHLIKTRGQQVTLRCSSQSGHNTVSWYQQALGQGPQFIFQYYREEENGRGNFPPRFSGLQFPNYSSELNVNALELDDSALYLCASGSTGELFFGEGSRLTVL.

This sequence joins TRBV19 and TRBJ2-1, with D maybe TRBD2 (5 bases). Germline V gene lookup returns CDR1 LNHDA and CDR2 SQIVND (reference sequence). Trimming pared 6 bases from V and 10 bases from J, leaving 16 bases between. The CDR3 totals 13 residues. CDR3 coding DNA: TGTGCCAGTAGCCTTGAGAACCAGCGGGAGCAGTTCTTC. It codes for CASSLENQREQFF.

As for this clone: Other DNA sequences from this sample encode an identical CDR3 as well. The J gene is TRBJ2-7, the V gene TRBV5-1, with TRBD2 matching 10 bases. The CDR3 totals 15 residues. Per germline, CDR1 SGHRS and CDR2 YFSETQ. After removal of 0 bases from V and 2 bases from J, the junction contained 2 bases not matched to a gene. CDR3 sequence: CASSLALAGAYEQYF. The DNA of the CDR3 is TGCGCCAGCAGCTTGGCCCTAGCGGGAGCCTACGAGCAGTACTTC.

The chain combines TRBV4-3 with TRBJ2-3; D is perhaps TRBD1 or TRBD2 (5 bases each). Germline V gene sequence: CDR1 LGHNA, CDR2 YSLEER. Trimming removed 3 bases at V and 4 bases at J, with 20 bases between. This CDR3 spans 17 amino acids. This CDR3 is CASSQRPVLGDPDTQYF. CDR3 nucleotides: TGCGCCAGCAGCCAGCGGCCGGTTTTAGGGGACCCAGATACGCAGTATTTT.

This clone was detected a few times. The chain has TRBV7-9 and TRBJ2-1; D may be TRBD1 or TRBD2 (6 bases each). Trimming removed 1 base at V and 7 bases at J, with 17 bases between. Germline CDR1 reads SEHNR; CDR2 reads FQNEAQ (reference sequence). The CDR3 spans 16 residues. Here the CDR3 reads CASSLVGGGLKNEQFF. CDR3 nucleotides: TGTGCCAGCAGCTTAGTAGGAGGGGGACTGAAGAATGAGCAGTTCTTC. The full variable domain, completed using reference TRBV7-9 and TRBJ2-1, is DTGVSQNPRHKITKRGQNVTFRCDPISEHNRLYWYRQTLGQGPEFLTYFQNEAQLEKSRLLSDRFSAERPKGSFSTLEIQRTEQGDSAMYLCASSLVGGGLKNEQFFGPGTRLTVL.

The chain uses TRBV6-6 and TRBJ1-2, with 8 positions matching TRBD1. The CDR3 is 13 amino acids. The V gene's germline CDR1 is MNHNY and CDR2 SVGAGI (reference sequence). V trimming: 4 bases; J trimming: 8 bases; junction bases outside the gene matches: 6. CDR3 loop: CASSWDRLQGYTF. CDR3 nucleotide sequence: TGTGCCAGCAGTTGGGACAGGTTACAGGGCTACACCTTC.

The table lists this clone with a count of one. The chain combines TRBV2 with TRBJ2-7; tentative D call: TRBD2 (6 bases). This CDR3 has 16 residues. Trimming cost V 1 base and J 3 bases, with 16 bases left between them. Germline CDR1 SNHLY, CDR2 FYNNEI. The CDR3 DNA reads as TGTGCCAGCAGTGAAGGGGGGAGGAGGGCACACTACGAGCAGTACTTC. It specifies CASSEGGRRAHYEQYF.

The V gene is TRBV5-8, the J gene TRBJ1-5, with unresolved D. The CDR3 consists of 14 residues. V was cut by 0 bases and J by 4 bases, with 8 bases left in between. Germline CDR1 reads SGHTS; CDR2 reads YDEGEE. CDR3 coding DNA: TGTGCCAGCAGCTTGGGGCAAGAAAATCAGCCCCAGCATTTT. It yields the protein CASSLGQENQPQHF.

This rearrangement joins TRBV16 to TRBJ2-5, with D hard to call. The CDR3 consists of 14 residues. The V gene's germline CDR1 is KGHSY and CDR2 FQNENV. V lost 0 bases and J lost 5, with 10 bases in between. The CDR3 DNA reads as TGTGCCAGCAGCCAATCGGCGCCTCGGGAGACCCAGTACTTC. Translated, it gives CASSQSAPRETQYF.

This sequence joins TRBV7-9 and TRBJ1-1; no clear D. The ends were cut back, 5 bases at V and 5 bases at J, with 12 bases in the middle. The CDR3 has 13 amino acids. Per germline, CDR1 SEHNR and CDR2 FQNEAQ (reference sequence). The CDR3, as DNA: TGTGCCAGCAGCCCCTCCTCAGGAACTGAAGCTTTCTTT. As protein: CASSPSSGTEAFF.

The V and J genes are TRBV11-2 and TRBJ2-7; D might be TRBD1 (6 bases). The CDR3 length is 15 residues. Deletions cut 1 base from V and 0 bases from J, with 10 bases between. Germline V gene lookup returns CDR1 SGHAT and CDR2 FQNNGV. CDR3 bases: TGTGCCAGCAGCTTAGGTCGACAGGCCTCCTACGAGCAGTACTTC. It yields the protein CASSLGRQASYEQYF.

The chain has TRBV5-1 and TRBJ2-3; 8 positions agree with TRBD1. This CDR3 comprises 15 residues. V was pared by 4 bases and J by 7 bases, with 11 bases of the junction left unmatched. The germline V gene encodes CDR1 SGHRS and CDR2 YFSETQ. CDR3 DNA sequence: TGCGCCAGCAGCCCGGGAGTCGACAGGGGAAATACGCAGTATTTT. This gives the protein CASSPGVDRGNTQYF.

The rearrangement joins TRBV21-1 to TRBJ2-7; the table's D call, TRBD2, has no DNA check behind it. TRBV21-1 is labeled a pseudogene. This CDR3 contains 14 residues. The CDR3 region has the DNA TGTGCCAGCAGCAAGAAACTAGCGGGAGAGAAAAGCCGTTTC. Translation gives CASSKKLAGEKSRF.